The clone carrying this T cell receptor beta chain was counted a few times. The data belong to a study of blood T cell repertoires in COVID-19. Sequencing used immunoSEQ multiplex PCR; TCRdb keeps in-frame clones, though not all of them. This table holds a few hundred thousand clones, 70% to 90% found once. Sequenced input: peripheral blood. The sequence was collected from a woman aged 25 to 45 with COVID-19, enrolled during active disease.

CDR3 sequence reads: CASSTRTGIATNEKLFF. CDR3 DNA sequence: TGTGCCAGCAGCACCCGGACAGGGATAGCAACTAATGAAAAACTGTTTTTT. The J gene is TRBJ1-4, the V gene TRBV5-5; 8 nucleotides line up with TRBD1. CDR1 and CDR2 (germline): SGHKS, YYEKEE (reference sequence). V lost 4 bases, J lost 0 bases, and 8 bases stayed unmatched. This CDR3 comprises 17 residues.